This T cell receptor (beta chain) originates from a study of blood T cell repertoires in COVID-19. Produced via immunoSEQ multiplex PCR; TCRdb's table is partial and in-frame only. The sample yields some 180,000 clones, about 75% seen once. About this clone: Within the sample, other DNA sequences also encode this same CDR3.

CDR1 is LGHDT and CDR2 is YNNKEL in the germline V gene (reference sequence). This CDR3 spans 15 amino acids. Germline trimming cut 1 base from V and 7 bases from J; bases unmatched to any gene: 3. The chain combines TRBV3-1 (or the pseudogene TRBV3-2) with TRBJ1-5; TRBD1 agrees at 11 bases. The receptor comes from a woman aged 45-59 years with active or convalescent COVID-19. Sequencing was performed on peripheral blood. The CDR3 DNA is TGTGCCAGCAGCCAAGGGACAGGGGGCGGACAGCCCCAGCATTTT. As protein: CASSQGTGGGQPQHF.